These T cell receptor beta chains were read from a single sample in a study of T cells after yellow fever vaccination. Via MiXCR, TCRdb re-called the 5' RACE reads, giving one row per CDR3 protein. The sample has about 230,000 distinct CDR3 sequences, roughly 6.8% seen once. Source: CD4+ T cells sorted from PBMCs, taken on the day of the yellow fever booster vaccination. The receptors come from a man aged 30-40 years who received the YFV17D yellow fever vaccine. The CDR3 runs from the conserved cysteine through the conserved F or W. The order of the fields is D gene, V gene, clone size, J gene, CDR3 protein, CDR3 DNA. A D gene is named only where the DNA matches it firmly. Expanded clones get a size class; other rows say once, few or many, or leave the size out.

-,TRBV5-6,-,TRBJ2-1,CASSKPADEQFF,TGTGCCAGCAGCAAACCGGCCGACGAGCAGTTCTTC
-,TRBV29-1,many,TRBJ1-6,CSVAERSYNSPLHF,TGCAGCGTTGCGGAGCGCTCCTATAATTCACCCCTCCACTTT
-,TRBV7-2,few,TRBJ2-3,CASSPPPGADTQYF,TGTGCCAGCAGCCCCCCGCCCGGGGCAGATACGCAGTATTTT
TRBD2,TRBV20-1,-,TRBJ2-3,CGLREGGDTQYF,TGCGGATTACGGGAGGGAGGAGATACGCAGTATTTT
-,TRBV12-3/TRBV12-4,few,TRBJ1-6,CASSRGGPLHF,TGTGCCAGCAGTAGAGGCGGTCCCCTCCACTTT
-,TRBV7-2,few,TRBJ2-2,CASIRGNTGELFF,TGTGCCAGCATTCGGGGAAACACCGGGGAGCTGTTTTTT
-,TRBV7-9,many,TRBJ1-4,CASSSQGNANEKLFF,TGTGCCAGCAGCTCGCAGGGGAATGCTAATGAAAAACTGTTTTTT
-,TRBV19,-,TRBJ1-2,CASRVDRISGYTF,TGTGCCAGTAGGGTCGACAGGATCAGTGGCTACACCTTC
TRBD2,TRBV5-1,many,TRBJ2-7,CASSLELAGVGEQYF,TGCGCCAGCAGCTTGGAACTAGCGGGAGTTGGCGAGCAGTACTTC
TRBD2,TRBV20-1,few,TRBJ2-7,CSARDPAGARSYEQYF,TGCAGTGCTAGGGACCCAGCGGGAGCACGATCCTACGAGCAGTACTTC
TRBD1,TRBV24-1,-,TRBJ2-3,CATSVGGQGTDTQYF,TGTGCCACCAGTGTTGGGGGACAGGGCACAGATACGCAGTATTTT
-,TRBV20-1,-,TRBJ2-7,CSAPRPGRYEQYF,TGCAGTGCGCCTCGGCCGGGCCGGTACGAGCAGTACTTC
TRBD2,TRBV11-2,many,TRBJ2-2,CASSSRTSGSGANTGELFF,TGTGCCAGCAGCAGCCGGACTAGCGGGAGTGGGGCGAACACCGGGGAGCTGTTTTTT
-,TRBV7-7,few,TRBJ2-5,CASSPPGLGETQYF,TGTGCCAGCAGCCCCCCGGGGCTCGGAGAGACCCAGTACTTC
-,TRBV28,few,TRBJ2-1,CASSLFDRTQFF,TGTGCCAGCAGTTTATTTGACAGGACGCAGTTCTTC
-,TRBV20-1,many,TRBJ2-7,CSGNKNRDEQYF,TGCAGTGGTAACAAAAACAGGGACGAGCAGTACTTC